This TCR beta chain appears in the sequencing data of a study of blood T cells in healthy people across ages. This clonotype showed up just a few times. Using a J-beta primer mix together with a sample-barcoded 5' primer, a second PCR was run for roughly 6 to 12 cycles. TCRdb re-called the 5' RACE reads through MiXCR, storing one row per CDR3 protein. The sample records 700,000 or so distinct CDR3 sequences, around 43% being singletons. The CDR3 has 14 residues. V lost 3 bases, J lost 1 base, and 2 bases stayed unmatched. The germline CDR1 and CDR2 sequences are DFQATT and SNEGSKA (reference sequence).

Sequencing input: blood. The chain carries TRBV20-1 and TRBJ2-3; the match to TRBD2 covers 9 bases. This sequence was found in a man older than 75 in good health. The CDR3 DNA sequence: TGCAGTGCTAGTAAGCGGGAGGGCACAGATACGCAGTATTTT. Translation gives CSASKREGTDTQYF.